These 22 T cell receptor beta chains were sequenced from one sample in a study of blood T cell repertoires in COVID-19 (dated by TCRdb to the early 2020s). Library preparation employed the immunoSEQ multiplex PCR assay. TCRdb mirrors the immuneACCESS table, restricted to in-frame sequences. Some clones are absent from its copies; in checked studies, under half trace to an unresolved V gene, and the reason for the others is unknown. The sample table holds under 300,000 clones, of which nearly 90% were seen once. The ten largest clones take up 2.1% of the sample. The material sequenced was peripheral blood. The origin of the receptors is a woman aged 40 to 50 who had recovered from COVID-19.

The genes are TRBV5-1 and TRBJ2-5; a possible D gene is TRBD2 (6 bases). Germline assignment: CDR1 SGHRS and CDR2 YFSETQ. The CDR3 contains 15 residues. With 0 bases removed from V and 4 bases from J, the gap between germline ends came to 13 bases. CDR3 in amino acids: CASSLAGVSRETQYF. The CDR3 DNA follows: TGCGCCAGCAGCTTGGCGGGGGTTTCTCGAGAGACCCAGTACTTC.

The genes are TRBV5-5 and TRBJ2-7; D is unresolved. With 0 bases removed from V and 0 bases from J, the gap between germline ends came to 13 bases. The V gene's germline CDR1 is SGHKS and CDR2 YYEKEE (reference sequence). The CDR3 spans 16 residues. The chain's CDR3 is CASSLVAVPSSYEQYF. CDR3 sequence (DNA): TGTGCCAGCAGCTTGGTTGCTGTCCCTAGCTCCTACGAGCAGTACTTC. Complete variable domain (other parts from reference TRBV5-5 and TRBJ2-7): DAGVTQSPTHLIKTRGQQVTLRCSPISGHKSVSWYQQVLGQGPQFIFQYYEKEERGRGNFPDRFSARQFPNYSSELNVNALLLGDSALYLCASSLVAVPSSYEQYFGPGTRLTVT.

Here the CDR3 reads CASSFAGAQGYTF. In nucleotides, the CDR3 is TGTGCCAGCAGTTTCGCGGGGGCGCAGGGCTACACCTTC. The chain couples TRBV28 to TRBJ1-2, with D possibly TRBD1 on 6 matching bases. The V gene's germline CDR1 is MDHEN and CDR2 SYDVKM. V lost 3 bases to trimming and J lost 8 bases, with 13 bases between them. The CDR3 loop spans 13 amino acids.

The rearrangement uses TRBV6-5 and TRBJ2-2; TRBD1 is a possible D gene (7 bases). Germline CDR1 reads MNHEY; CDR2 reads SVGAGI. This CDR3 is 13 amino acids long. Trimming took off 11 bases at V and 4 bases at J, with 14 bases between the two ends. The CDR3 loop reads CAGGGSGTGELFF. The CDR3 coding sequence is TGTGCCGGAGGGGGCAGTGGCACCGGGGAGCTGTTTTTT.

V is TRBV28 and J is TRBJ1-3; maybe TRBD1 (6 bases). This CDR3 is built from 13 residues. Trimming pared 6 bases from V and 5 bases from J, leaving 11 bases between. CDR1 and CDR2 from the germline V gene are MDHEN and SYDVKM. In DNA form, the CDR3 reads TGTGCCAGCAGGGTACAGGGCCGAAACACCATATATTTT. It encodes CASRVQGRNTIYF.

The J gene is TRBJ2-7, the V gene TRBV19; the match to TRBD1 covers 7 bases. The J segment lost 3 bases and the V segment lost 1 base, leaving 9 bases of the junction unmatched. CDR1 is LNHDA and CDR2 is SQIVND in the germline V gene (reference sequence). The CDR3 runs to 16 residues. The CDR3, as DNA: TGTGCCAGTAGTATAGGAGGGGGCGCGCTCGGCTACGAGCAGTACTTC. Protein product: CASSIGGGALGYEQYF.

V usage is TRBV5-1 and J usage is TRBJ1-3; the D gene is possibly TRBD1 (6 bases). Germline assignment: CDR1 SGHRS and CDR2 YFSETQ. V gave up 4 bases and J gave up 2 bases, with 19 bases separating them. The CDR3 is made up of 17 amino acids. In DNA, the CDR3 is TGCGCCAGCAGCGCCACGTCAATGGGGGCGACTGGAAACACCATATATTTT. It yields the protein CASSATSMGATGNTIYF.

This chain joins TRBV13 and TRBJ2-1; 7 bases align to TRBD2. CDR3 length: 15 amino acids. Per the germline V gene, CDR1 is PRHDT and CDR2 is FYEKMQ (reference sequence). V lost 2 bases to trimming and J lost 6 bases; unmatched junction nucleotides: 7. The CDR3 coding sequence is TGTGCCAGCAGCTTATATGCGGGAGAGGTCAATGAGCAGTTCTTC. It codes for CASSLYAGEVNEQFF.

This CDR3 reads CASSIGQGRVLETQYF. Written as DNA, the CDR3 is TGTGCCAGTAGTATTGGACAGGGAAGGGTTCTGGAGACCCAGTACTTC. The gene calls are TRBV19 and TRBJ2-5; 8 nucleotides align to TRBD1. The germline CDR1 and CDR2 sequences are LNHDA and SQIVND (reference sequence). The CDR3 sequence is 16 residues long. With 3 bases clipped from V and 5 bases from J, the junction kept 11 bases outside the gene matches.

This chain joins TRBV5-1 and TRBJ2-6, with TRBD1 matching 8 bases. The length of the CDR3 is 15 residues. Germline V gene sequence: CDR1 SGHRS, CDR2 YFSETQ. The trim removed 3 bases at V and 2 bases at J, leaving 1 base unmatched. In DNA, the CDR3 is TGCGCCAGCAGCTCGACAGGGGCTGGGGCCAACGTCCTGACTTTC. This codes for CASSSTGAGANVLTF.

The chain is built from TRBV5-6 and TRBJ2-3, with D hard to call. The CDR3 covers 13 residues. V shed 2 bases and J shed 6 bases, with 10 bases lying between them. From germline, CDR1 is SGHDT and CDR2 YYEEEE. The DNA for the CDR3 is TGTGCCAGCAGCTTCTCCGCGTCGGATACGCAGTATTTT. Translated, it gives CASSFSASDTQYF. The variable domain in full, with the rest retrieved from reference TRBV5-6 and TRBJ2-3, is DAGVTQSPTHLIKTRGQQVTLRCSPKSGHDTVSWYQQALGQGPQFIFQYYEEEERQRGNFPDRFSGHQFPNYSSELNVNALLLGDSALYLCASSFSASDTQYFGPGTRLTVL.

The J gene is TRBJ2-6, the V gene TRBV18; D call uncertain. The V end was cut by 3 bases, the J end by 1 base, with 7 bases between. CDR1 and CDR2 (germline): KGHSH, LQKENI. There are 15 residues in the CDR3. The CDR3 nucleotides read TGTGCCAGCTCACCTACAGCTTCTGGGGCCAACGTCCTGACTTTC. Protein: CASSPTASGANVLTF.

The chain employs TRBV5-5 and TRBJ2-2; 7 nucleotides match TRBD2. The germline CDR1 and CDR2 sequences are SGHKS and YYEKEE (reference sequence). The ends lost 0 bases at V and 0 bases at J; junction bases unmatched: 8. This CDR3 has 18 residues. This chain's CDR3 is CASSLVPSSGSNTGELFF. The CDR3 DNA is TGTGCCAGCAGCTTGGTTCCCTCTAGCGGTTCGAACACCGGGGAGCTGTTTTTT.

Here the CDR3 reads CASSLAPLLHYGYTF. The CDR3 DNA reads as TGTGCCAGCAGCTTAGCTCCTCTCCTCCACTATGGCTACACCTTC. The chain joins TRBV7-9 to TRBJ1-2; D gene uncertain. In germline, CDR1 is SEHNR, CDR2 FQNEAQ (reference sequence). The CDR3 contains 15 residues. V was clipped by 0 bases and J by 3 bases, with 11 bases between them.

This clone occurred once. J is TRBJ2-7 and V is TRBV5-8; D is possibly TRBD1 (6 bases). The CDR3 runs to 14 residues. Germline values: CDR1 SGHTS, CDR2 YDEGEE. Trimming cost V 2 bases and J 2 bases, with 11 bases left between them. In nucleotides, the CDR3 is TGTGCCAGCAGCTTTTTCAGGGGCCCCTACGAGCAGTACTTC. This sequence encodes CASSFFRGPYEQYF.

This chain joins TRBV4-2 and TRBJ2-1; 11 bases agree with TRBD2. Germline-derived CDR1 and CDR2 are LGHNA and YNFKEQ. CDR3 length equals 17 residues. Trimming took 4 bases from V and 2 from J; bases not matched to a gene: 7. The CDR3 reads CASSPSSGRGPYNEQFF. CDR3 in DNA: TGTGCCAGCAGCCCGAGTAGCGGGAGGGGACCCTACAATGAGCAGTTCTTC.

This chain links TRBV7-3 with TRBJ2-1, with 15 bases that match TRBD2. Losses at the gene ends were 4 bases for V and 9 bases for J; bases not matched to a gene: 7. The CDR3 covers 16 residues. Germline lookup yields CDR1 SGHTA and CDR2 FQGTGA. The CDR3 nucleotides are TGTGCCAGCAGCTCGGGACTAGCGGGAGGTGGAGGTGAGCAGTTCTTC. It is translated as CASSSGLAGGGGEQFF.

This clone was picked up one time. The V gene is TRBV6-5, the J gene TRBJ2-5, with D possibly matching TRBD2 (5 bases). V was shortened by 1 base and J by 5 bases, with 11 bases between the two germline ends. The CDR3 sequence is 14 residues long. Germline V gives CDR1 MNHEY, CDR2 SVGAGI. This CDR3 reads CASSYWRNGETQYF. For the CDR3, the DNA is TGTGCCAGCAGTTACTGGAGGAACGGGGAGACCCAGTACTTC.

This clone was found a few times. The V and J genes are TRBV5-4 and TRBJ2-2, with 12 bases matching TRBD1. CDR1 and CDR2 (germline): SGHNT, YYREEE (reference sequence). This CDR3 comprises 15 residues. Losses at the gene ends were 4 bases for V and 6 bases for J; bases not matched to a gene: 4. CDR3 nucleotides: TGTGCCAGCAGCCCCGGGACAGGGGGCCCCGGGGAGCTGTTTTTT. It translates to CASSPGTGGPGELFF. Complete variable domain (other parts from reference TRBV5-4 and TRBJ2-2): ETGVTQSPTHLIKTRGQQVTLRCSSQSGHNTVSWYQQALGQGPQFIFQYYREEENGRGNFPPRFSGLQFPNYSSELNVNALELDDSALYLCASSPGTGGPGELFFGEGSRLTVL.

This chain connects TRBV28 to TRBJ1-4, with 7 bases lining up with TRBD1. The germline CDR1 and CDR2 sequences are MDHEN and SYDVKM. The CDR3 has 16 residues. Trimming cost V 5 bases and J 0 bases; bases outside gene matches: 6. CDR3 coding DNA: TGTGCCAGCAGTCCCCGAGGACAGGCAACTAATGAAAAACTGTTTTTT. Residues: CASSPRGQATNEKLFF.

J is TRBJ2-3 and V is TRBV7-3; 8 bases align to TRBD2. V lost 0 bases and J lost 6; bases outside the gene matches: 8. This CDR3 has 16 amino acids. Looked up from germline, CDR1 is SGHTA and CDR2 is FQGTGA. CDR3 sequence reads: CASSLTPGGGADTQYF. The CDR3 region has the DNA TGTGCCAGCAGCTTAACCCCGGGAGGGGGGGCGGATACGCAGTATTTT. Variable domain in full (rest from reference TRBV7-3 and TRBJ2-3): GAGVSQTPSNKVTEKGKYVELRCDPISGHTALYWYRQSLGQGPEFLIYFQGTGAADDSGLPNDRFFAVRPEGSVSTLKIQRTERGDSAVYLCASSLTPGGGADTQYFGPGTRLTVL.

The chain uses TRBV6-6 and TRBJ1-1, with 7 nucleotides matching TRBD1. CDR1 is MNHNY and CDR2 is SVGAGI in the germline V gene (reference sequence). The CDR3 covers 15 residues. J was trimmed by 0 bases and V by 10 bases; bases with no gene match: 11. The CDR3 DNA follows: TGTGCCACCCAGGGACAGCAGTTCATGAACACTGAAGCTTTCTTT. Its protein is CATQGQQFMNTEAFF.